The 8 T cell receptor beta chains below were found in one sample sequenced in a study of neoadjuvant anti-PD-1 for oral cavity cancer. Some clones are missing from TCRdb's copy, which holds only in-frame ones; the method was immunoSEQ multiplex PCR. Of some 15,000 clones in the sample, approximately 71% were seen once. The sequencing here drew on PBMCs, taken before nivolumab (anti-PD-1) treatment. The receptors shown here come from a person between 40 and 85 years old with oral cavity squamous cell carcinoma.

V usage is TRBV5-1 and J usage is TRBJ1-2; possible D gene TRBD1, 6 bases. The germline CDR1 and CDR2 sequences are SGHRS and YFSETQ. V gave up 2 bases and J gave up 0 bases, with 11 bases separating them. The CDR3 consists of 15 residues. The DNA for the CDR3 is TGCGCCAGCAGCTTAGGACAGAATTCTAACTATGGCTACACCTTC. Amino acid sequence: CASSLGQNSNYGYTF.

Sample share makes this clone large. The rearrangement links TRBV5-1 to TRBJ2-2; perhaps TRBD2 as D (5 bases). CDR3 length equals 17 residues. Germline-derived CDR1 and CDR2 are SGHRS and YFSETQ. With 3 bases removed from V and 4 bases from J, the gap between germline ends came to 19 bases. The CDR3, as DNA: TGCGCCAGCAGCTCCCGCCCTAGCCCCACCTCCACCGGGGAGCTGTTTTTT. Protein: CASSSRPSPTSTGELFF.

The chain is built from TRBV5-3 and TRBJ1-4; D is ambiguous. TRBV5-3 is an ORF, and what it does is uncertain. V lost 6 bases, J lost 2 bases, and 8 bases lay in between. The length of the CDR3 is 13 residues. The DNA of the CDR3 is TGTGCCAGAATACGGCGGACTAATGAAAAACTGTTTTTT. Its protein is CARIRRTNEKLFF.

V usage is TRBV5-1 and J usage is TRBJ2-3; the match to TRBD2 covers 7 bases. Germline V gene sequence: CDR1 SGHRS, CDR2 YFSETQ. The trim removed 4 bases at V and 2 bases at J, leaving 7 bases unmatched. The CDR3 contains 15 residues. CDR3 residues: CASSRDYRPTDTQYF. In DNA, the CDR3 is TGCGCCAGCAGCCGGGACTACCGGCCCACAGATACGCAGTATTTT.

As concerns this clone: Germline is not matched at one junction end, which may reflect a read error. The V gene is TRBV10-3, the J gene TRBJ2-7, with D unclear. The germline V gene has CDR1 ENHRY and CDR2 SYGVKD. The CDR3 is made up of 15 amino acids. This CDR3 is CAVRPALSAAYEQYF. The CDR3 DNA follows: TGTGCCGTCAGACCGGCGCTTTCAGCAGCCTACGAGCAGTACTTC.

V gene TRBV2 combines with J gene TRBJ2-1, with D maybe TRBD1 (6 bases). The CDR3 contains 13 residues. From germline, CDR1 is SNHLY and CDR2 FYNNEI. Between the trimmed V and J ends, which lost 4 bases and 9 bases, there was a span of 13 bases. The CDR3 loop is CASSALLGGEQFF. CDR3 nucleotides: TGTGCCAGCAGTGCCTTGCTAGGGGGTGAGCAGTTCTTC.

This rearrangement joins TRBV5-4 to TRBJ1-4; tentatively, D is TRBD1 (6 bases). The V and J ends lost 4 bases and 3 bases respectively, with 10 bases between them. Germline V CDR1 and CDR2: SGHNT, YYREEE (reference sequence). CDR3 length: 14 residues. The CDR3 DNA reads as TGTGCCAGCAGCCTCCGGACAGCTAATGAAAAACTGTTTTTT. Translating gives CASSLRTANEKLFF.

The J gene is TRBJ2-5, the V gene TRBV9; TRBD2 matches at 10 bases. The CDR3 is 18 amino acids. The germline gives CDR1 SGDLS, CDR2 YYNGEE. V lost 4 bases, J lost 5 bases, and 17 bases stayed unmatched. CDR3 residues: CASSSNREAGGLAETQYF. CDR3 DNA: TGTGCCAGCAGCAGCAACCGGGAAGCGGGGGGGCTTGCGGAGACCCAGTACTTC.